This TCR beta chain emerged from a study of T cell clonality in common variable immunodeficiency. Notes on the study in general: Links between repertoire features and CVID complications were heterogeneity-limited.

This clone was counted at least ten times. The antigen remains undetermined. The observed sequence ends 3 residues before the CDR3 terminus, with the missing tail filled in from the germline J gene. CDR3 length: 13 amino acids. Trimming stripped 2 bases from V and 3 bases from J, with 8 bases between. Looked up from germline, CDR1 is MGHRA and CDR2 is YSYEKL. The assay was immunoSEQ multiplex PCR, and TCRdb's table has in-frame clones only and misses some. The sample includes around 34,000 clones, none of them occurring once. The TCR sequence derives from a person aged 18 to 75 in good health. The sample was peripheral blood mononuclear cells. The chain is built from TRBV4-1 and TRBJ2-7; D uncertain. Incomplete CDR3 DNA: TGCGCCAGCAGCCAACTACCTGGCTACGAG. It yields the protein CASSQLPGYE. The full CDR3 reads CASSQLPGYEQYF.